The source of this T cell receptor beta chain is a study of shared clonotypes between healthy human individuals. Sequenced by immunoSEQ multiplex PCR; TCRdb stores in-frame clones only, minus some. The data contain roughly 720,000 clones, roughly 88% of them singletons. The CDR3 sequence is 16 residues long. Germline CDR1 MGHRA, CDR2 YSYEKL. This receptor was taken from a man between 18 and 35 years old in good health. Some clones in this sample may be carry-over from other donors' samples. The rearrangement links TRBV4-1 to TRBJ2-5; 8 nucleotides align to TRBD1. TRBJ2-7 explains the end of the DNA better; the J call may be wrong. The sample consisted of memory CD8+ T cells from PBMCs. The subset here: CD45RO+ cells pooled with CCR7-negative TemRA cells. The CDR3 spells CASSQEGQGKVYEQYF. The CDR3 DNA sequence: TGCGCCAGCAGCCAAGAAGGACAGGGAAAGGTCTACGAGCAGTACTTC.